These T cell receptor beta chains were read from a single sample in a study of early T cells in non-severe SARS-CoV-2 infection. In TCRdb, the 5' RACE reads were re-called with MiXCR into one record per CDR3 protein. The repertoire consists of around 49,000 distinct CDR3 sequences, with about 4.2% occurring once and the leading ten covering approximately 5.9%. The sequenced material came from whole blood. These TCRs come from an adult who was a healthcare worker with PCR-confirmed SARS-CoV-2 infection or an uninfected control (not recorded which). CDR3s include the opening cysteine and the closing phenylalanine or tryptophan. The D gene is left open where the match is weak. Part of the rows lack a size; the others show once, few, many or a class for expanded clones.

D gene	V gene	J gene	CDR3 length	clone size	CDR3 protein	CDR3 DNA
TRBD2	TRBV7-9	TRBJ2-2	16	.	CASSAPGLAVTGELFF	TGTGCCAGCAGCGCGCCGGGACTAGCCGTAACCGGGGAGCTGTTTTTT
.	TRBV7-2	TRBJ2-7	15	many	CASSSPEMFSYEQYF	TGTGCCAGCAGCTCCCCGGAGATGTTCTCCTACGAGCAGTACTTC
.	TRBV5-8	TRBJ1-2	14	few	CASNRGGGNYGYTF	TGTGCCAGCAACCGAGGTGGGGGTAACTATGGCTACACCTTC
.	TRBV12-5	TRBJ2-4	14	many	CASGSGLAKNIQYF	TGTGCTAGTGGTTCCGGACTAGCCAAAAACATTCAGTACTTC
.	TRBV25-1	TRBJ2-3	13	many	CASSDSGFYTQYF	TGTGCCAGCAGTGACTCAGGGTTTTATACGCAGTATTTT
.	TRBV18	TRBJ1-1	16	few	CASSPSLDGGRAEAFF	TGTGCCAGCTCACCAAGCCTCGACGGGGGGCGGGCTGAAGCTTTCTTT
.	TRBV4-2	TRBJ2-6	20	many	CASSQVGASDERSGANVLTF	TGTGCCAGCAGCCAAGTGGGGGCTAGCGATGAACGCTCTGGGGCCAACGTCCTGACTTTC
TRBD1	TRBV20-1	TRBJ2-1	19	many	CSAMGPGQGKKLSYNEQFF	TGCAGTGCAATGGGACCGGGACAGGGGAAAAAACTCTCCTACAATGAGCAGTTCTTC
TRBD2	TRBV13	TRBJ2-3	17	many	CASSFLQRESSTDTQYF	TGTGCCAGCAGCTTTCTGCAGCGGGAGAGTAGCACAGATACGCAGTACTTT
TRBD1	TRBV7-2	TRBJ1-6	15	many	CASSRDRGYNSPLHF	TGTGCCAGCAGCCGGGACAGGGGCTATAATTCACCCCTCCACTTT
TRBD1	TRBV5-1	TRBJ2-7	17	.	CASSPGQFFLPSYEQYF	TGCGCCAGCAGCCCGGGACAGTTTTTCCTGCCGTCCTACGAGCAGTACTTC
.	TRBV10-3	TRBJ2-1	16	few	CAISDTVLSSYNEQFF	TGTGCCATCAGTGATACGGTCCTGAGCTCCTACAATGAGCAGTTCTTC
TRBD1	TRBV6-5	TRBJ1-1	17	many	CASSTAQGAKGNTEAFF	TGTGCCAGCAGCACCGCCCAGGGGGCTAAGGGGAACACTGAAGCTTTCTTT
.	TRBV19	TRBJ2-2	16	few	CASSPTSRMNTGELFF	TGTGCCAGTAGTCCCACCTCGCGGATGAACACCGGGGAGCTGTTTTTT
.	TRBV29-1	TRBJ2-1	20	many	CSVVGLLAARAPSSYNEQFF	TGCAGCGTTGTGGGGCTCCTGGCGGCGAGGGCTCCTTCCTCCTACAATGAGCAGTTCTTC
TRBD1	TRBV7-3	TRBJ2-1	15	many	CASSLTATGVHEQFF	TGTGCCAGCAGCTTAACTGCGACAGGGGTCCATGAGCAGTTCTTC
TRBD1	TRBV29-1	TRBJ2-7	12	few	CSALGQSYEQYF	TGCAGCGCCTTGGGACAGTCCTACGAGCAGTACTTC
.	TRBV30	TRBJ1-2	12	few	CAWSGQNYGYTF	TGTGCCTGGAGCGGACAGAACTATGGCTACACCTTC
TRBD1	TRBV28	TRBJ1-2	16	many	CASSYSGTGGVDGYTF	TGTGCCAGCAGTTATTCCGGGACAGGGGGAGTTGATGGCTACACCTTC
.	TRBV21-1	TRBJ2-3	14	many	CASSSARGTDTQYF	TGTGCCAGCAGCAGCGCGAGGGGGACAGATACGCAGTATTTT
TRBD1	TRBV5-4	TRBJ2-2	15	many	CASSKTGVGTGELFF	TGTGCCAGCAGCAAGACAGGGGTAGGAACCGGGGAGCTGTTTTTT
TRBD1	TRBV20-1	TRBJ1-2	15	.	CSALPGQGGNYGYTF	TGCAGTGCGTTGCCGGGACAGGGTGGTAACTATGGCTACACCTTC
TRBD1	TRBV20-1	TRBJ1-6	15	many	CSARDWTGAGSPLHF	TGCAGTGCTAGAGATTGGACAGGGGCAGGTTCACCCCTCCACTTT
.	TRBV4-2	TRBJ1-2	16	many	CASSSPQKQETYGYTF	TGTGCCAGCAGCTCCCCCCAGAAACAGGAAACCTATGGCTACACCTTC
.	TRBV5-4	TRBJ1-2	14	many	CASSPGRADYGYTF	TGTGCCAGCAGCCCCGGTAGGGCGGACTATGGCTACACCTTC
.	TRBV7-2	TRBJ1-3	16	few	CASSLVVTGTGNTIYF	TGTGCCAGCAGCTTAGTCGTAACAGGGACCGGAAACACCATATATTTT
.	TRBV29-1	TRBJ2-2	14	many	CSVAWGKNTGELFF	TGCAGCGTTGCTTGGGGGAAGAACACCGGGGAGCTGTTTTTT
TRBD2	TRBV5-4	TRBJ2-7	19	.	CASSLGVWRESGLYYEQYF	TGTGCCAGCAGCTTGGGGGTTTGGCGGGAGTCGGGGTTATACTACGAGCAGTACTTC
.	TRBV18	TRBJ2-3	15	.	CASSLQGEGTDTQYF	TGTGCCAGCTCACTTCAGGGAGAGGGCACAGATACGCAGTATTTT
.	TRBV2	TRBJ1-5	15	many	CASEAGRGRNQPQHF	TGTGCCAGCGAGGCCGGTCGGGGGCGGAATCAGCCCCAGCATTTT
TRBD2	TRBV5-6	TRBJ2-1	16	.	CASSWLAGSSYNEQFF	TGTGCCAGCAGCTGGCTAGCGGGGAGCTCCTACAATGAGCAGTTCTTC
.	TRBV7-2	TRBJ1-2	13	few	CASSLGPGLGYTF	TGTGCCAGCAGCTTAGGGCCTGGACTTGGCTACACCTTC
TRBD2	TRBV7-6	TRBJ2-3	18	many	CASSLAPRLAGVTDTQYF	TGTGCCAGCAGCTTAGCGCCGCGACTAGCGGGGGTGACAGATACGCAGTATTTT
.	TRBV5-1	TRBJ2-3	14	many	CASSLASGTDTQYF	TGCGCCAGCAGCTTGGCCAGCGGCACAGATACGCAGTATTTT
.	TRBV10-2	TRBJ2-1	12	many	CASSEQYNEQFF	TGCGCCAGCAGTGAACAATACAATGAGCAGTTCTTC
TRBD1	TRBV4-2	TRBJ2-7	15	many	CASSPGQGPTYEQYF	TGTGCCAGCAGCCCGGGACAGGGTCCTACCTACGAGCAGTACTTC
.	TRBV10-3	TRBJ2-7	14	.	CAISEGSRSYEQYF	TGTGCCATCAGTGAGGGTTCTCGATCCTACGAGCAGTACTTC
.	TRBV29-1	TRBJ2-5	11	many	CSVAGIETQYF	TGCAGCGTGGCAGGGATAGAGACCCAGTACTTC
.	TRBV13	TRBJ2-2	15	.	CASSPWPPGTGELFF	TGTGCCAGCAGCCCTTGGCCGCCAGGTACCGGGGAGCTGTTTTTT
.	TRBV24-1	TRBJ1-1	12	many	CATSDATDQAFF	TGTGCCACCAGTGATGCGACAGACCAAGCTTTCTTT
.	TRBV7-9	TRBJ2-3	15	many	CASSSGTLSTDTQYF	TGTGCCAGCAGTTCCGGGACTCTAAGCACAGATACGCAGTATTTT
.	TRBV6-5	TRBJ1-3	17	many	CASSYSNAGRSGNTIYF	TGTGCCAGCAGTTACTCGAATGCAGGACGCTCTGGAAACACCATATATTTT
TRBD1	TRBV2	TRBJ2-7	14	many	CASTRDRVEHEQYF	TGTGCCAGCACTCGGGACAGGGTAGAACACGAGCAGTACTTC